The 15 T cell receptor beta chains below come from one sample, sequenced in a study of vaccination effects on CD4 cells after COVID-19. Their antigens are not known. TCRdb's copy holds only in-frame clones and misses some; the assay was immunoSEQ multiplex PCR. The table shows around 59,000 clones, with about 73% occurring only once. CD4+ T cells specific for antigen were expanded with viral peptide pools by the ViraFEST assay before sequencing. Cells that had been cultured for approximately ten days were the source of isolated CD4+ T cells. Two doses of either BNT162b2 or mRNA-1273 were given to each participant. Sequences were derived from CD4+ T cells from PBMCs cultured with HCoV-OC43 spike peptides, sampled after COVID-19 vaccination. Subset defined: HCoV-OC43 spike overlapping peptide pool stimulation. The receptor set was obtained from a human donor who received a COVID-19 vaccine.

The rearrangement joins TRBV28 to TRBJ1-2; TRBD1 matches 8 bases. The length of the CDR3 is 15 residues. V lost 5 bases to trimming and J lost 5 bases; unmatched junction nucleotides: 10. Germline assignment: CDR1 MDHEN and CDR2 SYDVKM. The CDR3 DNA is TGTGCCAGCAGTGCACCGGACAGGGCATGGTATGGCTACACCTTC. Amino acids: CASSAPDRAWYGYTF.

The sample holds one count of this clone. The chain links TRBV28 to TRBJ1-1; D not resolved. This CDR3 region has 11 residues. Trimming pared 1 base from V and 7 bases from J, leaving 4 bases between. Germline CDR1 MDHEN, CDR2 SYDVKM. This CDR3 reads CASSLYNEAFF. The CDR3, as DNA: TGTGCCAGCAGTTTATATAATGAAGCTTTCTTT.

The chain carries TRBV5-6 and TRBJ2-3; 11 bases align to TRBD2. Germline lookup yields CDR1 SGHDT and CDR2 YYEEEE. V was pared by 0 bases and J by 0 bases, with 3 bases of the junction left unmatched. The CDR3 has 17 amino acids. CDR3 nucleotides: TGTGCCAGCAGCTTGGGCCTAGCGGGGGGAAGCACAGATACGCAGTATTTT. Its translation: CASSLGLAGGSTDTQYF. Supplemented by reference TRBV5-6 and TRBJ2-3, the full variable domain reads DAGVTQSPTHLIKTRGQQVTLRCSPKSGHDTVSWYQQALGQGPQFIFQYYEEEERQRGNFPDRFSGHQFPNYSSELNVNALLLGDSALYLCASSLGLAGGSTDTQYFGPGTRLTVL.

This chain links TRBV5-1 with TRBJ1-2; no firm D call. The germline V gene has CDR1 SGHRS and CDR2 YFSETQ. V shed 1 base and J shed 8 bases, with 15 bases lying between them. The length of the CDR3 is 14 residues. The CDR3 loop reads CASSLMSSSRGYTF. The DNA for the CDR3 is TGCGCCAGCAGCTTGATGAGCAGCTCCCGGGGCTACACCTTC. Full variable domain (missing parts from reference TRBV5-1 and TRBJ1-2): KAGVTQTPRYLIKTRGQQVTLSCSPISGHRSVSWYQQTPGQGLQFLFEYFSETQRNKGNFPGRFSGRQFSNSRSEMNVSTLELGDSALYLCASSLMSSSRGYTFGSGTRLTVV.

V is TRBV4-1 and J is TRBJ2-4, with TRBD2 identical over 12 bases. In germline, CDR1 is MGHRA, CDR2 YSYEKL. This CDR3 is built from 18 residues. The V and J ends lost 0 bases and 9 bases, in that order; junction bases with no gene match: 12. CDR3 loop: CASSQDSGLAGRRSIQYF. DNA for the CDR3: TGCGCCAGCAGCCAAGATTCAGGACTAGCGGGGAGACGGAGCATTCAGTACTTC.

The CDR3 sequence is CASRGTGANTGELFF. The CDR3 DNA reads as TGTGCCAGCAGGGGGACAGGGGCGAACACCGGGGAGCTGTTTTTT. The V gene is TRBV7-2, the J gene TRBJ2-2; TRBD1 matches 10 bases. Per germline, CDR1 SGHTA and CDR2 FQGNSA. Trimming took 6 bases from V and 0 from J; bases not matched to a gene: 1. The CDR3 is 15 amino acids.

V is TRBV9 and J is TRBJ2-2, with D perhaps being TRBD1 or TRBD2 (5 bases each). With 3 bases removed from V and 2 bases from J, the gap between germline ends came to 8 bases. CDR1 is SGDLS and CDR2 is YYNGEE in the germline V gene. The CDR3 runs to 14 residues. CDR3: CASSAGPNTGELFF. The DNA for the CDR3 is TGTGCCAGCAGCGCGGGACCTAACACCGGGGAGCTGTTTTTT.

The CDR3 sequence: CASSLQGRDSPLHF. CDR3 DNA: TGTGCCAGCAGCCTACAGGGACGAGATTCACCCCTCCACTTT. This chain joins TRBV7-3 and TRBJ1-6; possibly TRBD1 for D (6 bases). The CDR3 extends over 14 amino acids. The V end lost 5 bases, the J end lost 8 bases, and 13 bases lay between the germline ends. CDR1 is SGHTA and CDR2 is FQGTGA in the germline V gene.

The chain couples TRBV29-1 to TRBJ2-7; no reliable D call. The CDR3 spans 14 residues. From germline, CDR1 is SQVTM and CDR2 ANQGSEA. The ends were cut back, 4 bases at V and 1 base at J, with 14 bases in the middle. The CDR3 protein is CSVGGCGDSYEQYV. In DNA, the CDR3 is TGCAGCGTTGGGGGTTGCGGAGATTCCTACGAGCAGTACGTC.

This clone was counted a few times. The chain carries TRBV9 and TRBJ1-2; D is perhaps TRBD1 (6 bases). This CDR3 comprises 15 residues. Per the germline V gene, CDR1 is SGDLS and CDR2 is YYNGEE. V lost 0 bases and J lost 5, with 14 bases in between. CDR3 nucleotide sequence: TGTGCCAGCAGCGTAGAGGCAGGGGTGGGATATGGCTACACCTTC. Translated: CASSVEAGVGYGYTF.

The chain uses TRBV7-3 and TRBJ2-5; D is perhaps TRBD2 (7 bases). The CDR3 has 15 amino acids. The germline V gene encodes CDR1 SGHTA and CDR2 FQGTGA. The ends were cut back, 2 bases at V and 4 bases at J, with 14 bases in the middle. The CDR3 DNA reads TGTGCCAGCAGCTTAGAGGGGGGGTTACCAGAGACCCAGTACTTC. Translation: CASSLEGGLPETQYF.

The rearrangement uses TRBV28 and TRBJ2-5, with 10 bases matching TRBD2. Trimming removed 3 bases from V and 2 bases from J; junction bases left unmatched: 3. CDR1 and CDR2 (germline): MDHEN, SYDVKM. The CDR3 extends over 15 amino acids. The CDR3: CASSFYSGGQETQYF. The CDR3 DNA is TGTGCCAGCAGTTTTTATAGCGGGGGGCAAGAGACCCAGTACTTC.

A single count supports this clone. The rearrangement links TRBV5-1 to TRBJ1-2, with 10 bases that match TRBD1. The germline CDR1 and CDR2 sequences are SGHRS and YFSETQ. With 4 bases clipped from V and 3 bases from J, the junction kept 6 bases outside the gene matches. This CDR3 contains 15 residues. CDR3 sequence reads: CASSNRDRGDYGYTF. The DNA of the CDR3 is TGCGCCAGCAGCAACCGGGACAGGGGCGACTATGGCTACACCTTC.

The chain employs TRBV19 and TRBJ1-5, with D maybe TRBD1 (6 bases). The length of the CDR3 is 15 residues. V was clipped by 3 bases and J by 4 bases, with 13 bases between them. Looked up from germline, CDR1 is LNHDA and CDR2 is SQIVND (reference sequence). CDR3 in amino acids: CASSMGRGKNQPQHF. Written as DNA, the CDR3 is TGTGCCAGTAGTATGGGTAGGGGGAAGAATCAGCCCCAGCATTTT.

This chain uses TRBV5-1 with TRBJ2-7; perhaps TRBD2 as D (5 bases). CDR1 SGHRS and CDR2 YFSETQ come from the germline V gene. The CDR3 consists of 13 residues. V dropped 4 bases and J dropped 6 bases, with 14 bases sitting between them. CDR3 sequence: CASSLDGMTEQYV. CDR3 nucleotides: TGCGCCAGCAGCCTTGACGGGATGACCGAGCAGTACGTC.